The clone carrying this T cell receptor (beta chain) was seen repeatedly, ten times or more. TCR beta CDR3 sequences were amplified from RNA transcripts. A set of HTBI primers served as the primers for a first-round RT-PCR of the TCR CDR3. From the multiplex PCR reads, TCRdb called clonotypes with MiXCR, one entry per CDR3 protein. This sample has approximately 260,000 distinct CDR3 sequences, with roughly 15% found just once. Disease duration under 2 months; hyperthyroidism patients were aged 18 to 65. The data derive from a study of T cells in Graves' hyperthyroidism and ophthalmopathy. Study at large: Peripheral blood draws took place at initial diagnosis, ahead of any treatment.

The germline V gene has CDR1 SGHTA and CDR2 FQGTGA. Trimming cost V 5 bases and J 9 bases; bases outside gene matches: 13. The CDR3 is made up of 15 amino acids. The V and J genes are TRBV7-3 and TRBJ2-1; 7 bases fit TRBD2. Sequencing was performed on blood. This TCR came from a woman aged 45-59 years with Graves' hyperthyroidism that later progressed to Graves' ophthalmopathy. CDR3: CASSPMGGRRSEQFF. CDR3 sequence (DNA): TGTGCCAGCAGCCCTATGGGCGGGAGAAGGTCTGAGCAGTTCTTC.